The clone carrying this T cell receptor beta chain has ten or more counts. Antigen unknown. This entry comes from a study of identical twins. General observations from the study: Sequences that were out-of-frame, alpha and twin-shared displayed an excess of low generation probability.

Trimming shortened V by 6 bases and J by 6 bases, and 8 bases separated the two germline ends. The germline gives CDR1 SEHNR, CDR2 FQNEAQ (reference sequence). The CDR3 contains 12 residues. Via MiXCR, TCRdb re-called the 5' RACE reads, giving one row per CDR3 protein. The profile shows 650,000 to 750,000 distinct CDR3 sequences, 21% of them singletons. These data also featured in a second study, about T cells expressing NK-cell markers.

The chain carries TRBV7-9 and TRBJ2-2; D is perhaps TRBD1 (6 bases). The TCR originated in a woman under 30 in good health. The sample was PBMCs. DNA of the CDR3: TGTGCCAGCAGTCCAGGGGCCGGGGAGCTGTTTTTT. Protein: CASSPGAGELFF.